This T cell receptor beta chain was sequenced for a study of tumor-infiltrating lymphocytes in primary liver carcinoma. Study-level findings and limits: The study found tumor-adjacent and tumor-blood pairs overlapped less than tumor region pairs. The proportion of top clones found throughout all five tumor regions was only about 7.5-25%. Blood trailed tumors significantly in top-250-clone fraction (p = 0.039).

CDR3 length: 15 amino acids. CDR1 and CDR2 (germline): SGHRS, YFSETQ. In the case of this clonotype: What it recognizes is unknown. The junction differs from germline at one of its ends, possibly a read error.

cDNA specific to TCR beta was made from 450 to 500 ng of total RNA, with a constant-region primer employed for priming. Modified slightly, ARM-PCR produced TCR beta libraries over three nested multiplex PCR rounds. Investigators reported that the first two PCR rounds, at about 9 cycles each, used TRBV1-TRBV30 forward primers with a C-beta reverse primer. One entry per CDR3 protein results from TCRdb running MiXCR on the multiplex PCR reads. The sample records about 190,000 distinct CDR3 sequences, about 85% being singletons. Unsorted bulk tissue, roughly 20-34 mg of it, served as the source for co-extraction of RNA and DNA. Each of the tumor samples contained in excess of 75% viable tumor cells.

This clonotype was sampled from a man in his forties or fifties with primary liver carcinoma and hepatitis B virus infection. The sample was tumor tissue from primary liver carcinoma. V and J are TRBV5-1 and TRBJ2-2; D is ambiguous. Here the CDR3 reads CAISLSPSNTEELFF. CDR3 DNA: TGCGCCATCAGCTTGAGTCCCTCGAACACCGAGGAGCTGTTTTTT.